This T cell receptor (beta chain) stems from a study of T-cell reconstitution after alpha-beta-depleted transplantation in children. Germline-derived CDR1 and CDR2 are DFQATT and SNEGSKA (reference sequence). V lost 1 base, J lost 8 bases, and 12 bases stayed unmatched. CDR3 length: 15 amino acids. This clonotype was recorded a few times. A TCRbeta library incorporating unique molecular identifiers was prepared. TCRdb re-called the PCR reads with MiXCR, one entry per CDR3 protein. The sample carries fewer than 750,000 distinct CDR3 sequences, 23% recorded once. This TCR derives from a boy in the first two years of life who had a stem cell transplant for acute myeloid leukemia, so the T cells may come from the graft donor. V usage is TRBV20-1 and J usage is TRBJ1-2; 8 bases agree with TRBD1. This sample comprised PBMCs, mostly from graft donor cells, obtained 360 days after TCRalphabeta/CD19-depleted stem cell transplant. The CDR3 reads CSARGGDRSEGGYTF. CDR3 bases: TGCAGTGCTAGAGGAGGGGACAGGTCGGAGGGAGGCTACACCTTC.